This entry lists 26 T cell receptor beta chains sequenced from one sample in a study of T cell changes during pregnancy in multiple sclerosis. This table comes from immunoSEQ multiplex PCR, and its TCRdb copy is limited to in-frame clones, with some not included. The sample yields about 39,000 clones, approximately 94% seen once. The sample consisted of peripheral blood, taken in the third trimester of pregnancy. The receptors derive from a female donor with multiple sclerosis, enrolled in a pregnancy study.

The V and J genes are TRBV5-4 and TRBJ1-1; 8 nucleotides match TRBD1. Germline V gene lookup returns CDR1 SGHNT and CDR2 YYREEE (reference sequence). The ends lost 5 bases at V and 2 bases at J; junction bases unmatched: 5. The CDR3 spans 14 residues. The CDR3 here is CASRQGGTNTEAFF. As DNA, the CDR3 is TGTGCCAGCAGACAGGGGGGGACTAACACTGAAGCTTTCTTT.

The chain is built from TRBV28 and TRBJ1-2; possibly TRBD1 for D (5 bases). Per the germline V gene, CDR1 is MDHEN and CDR2 is SYDVKM. V was clipped by 5 bases and J by 1 base, with 17 bases between them. This CDR3 has 16 residues. The DNA of the CDR3 is TGTGCCAGCAGTACCCTCCGGGCAGGGATTAACTATGGCTACACCTTC. Its translation: CASSTLRAGINYGYTF.

This chain joins TRBV19 and TRBJ1-1; 7 bases match TRBD1. The length of the CDR3 is 14 residues. The germline CDR1 and CDR2 sequences are LNHDA and SQIVND (reference sequence). V was clipped by 6 bases and J by 3 bases; unmatched bases: 7. The CDR3 is CASRPDRAYTEAFF. The CDR3 DNA follows: TGTGCCAGTAGACCCGACAGGGCGTACACTGAAGCTTTCTTT. The full variable domain, its missing parts supplied by reference TRBV19 and TRBJ1-1, is DGGITQSPKYLFRKEGQNVTLSCEQNLNHDAMYWYRQDPGQGLRLIYYSQIVNDFQKGDIAEGYSVSREKKESFPLTVTSAQKNPTAFYLCASRPDRAYTEAFFGQGTRLTVV.

CDR3: CASSYSTEGETQYF. The CDR3 nucleotides read TGTGCCAGCAGTTACTCGACGGAGGGAGAGACCCAGTACTTC. The chain carries TRBV6-5 and TRBJ2-5; D is perhaps TRBD2 (6 bases). The germline V gene has CDR1 MNHEY and CDR2 SVGAGI. The V gene lost 0 bases and the J gene lost 4 bases, with 9 bases spanning the gap. The CDR3 loop spans 14 amino acids.

The chain carries TRBV7-9 and TRBJ2-1; D remains unclear. The V end was cut by 5 bases, the J end by 7 bases, with 12 bases between. Germline V CDR1 and CDR2: SEHNR, FQNEAQ (reference sequence). This CDR3 has 13 residues. This chain's CDR3 is CASSVDLWNEQFF. In DNA, the CDR3 is TGTGCCAGCAGCGTCGACTTGTGGAATGAGCAGTTCTTC.

The V and J genes are TRBV7-9 and TRBJ1-3, with a weak D call TRBD1 (6 bases). V was clipped by 5 bases and J by 0 bases, with 11 bases between them. CDR3 length: 15 amino acids. Germline lookup yields CDR1 SEHNR and CDR2 FQNEAQ (reference sequence). As DNA, the CDR3 is TGTGCCAGCAGCCGGGACATCAGCTCTGGAAACACCATATATTTT. This codes for CASSRDISSGNTIYF.

V is TRBV28 and J is TRBJ2-3; 10 bases fit TRBD1. In germline, CDR1 is MDHEN, CDR2 SYDVKM. This CDR3 comprises 15 residues. After removal of 2 bases from V and 6 bases from J, the junction contained 5 bases not matched to a gene. The CDR3 is CASSLETGGSDTQYF. The CDR3, as DNA: TGTGCCAGCAGTTTAGAGACAGGGGGCAGCGATACGCAGTATTTT.

This clone was picked up a small number of times. The rearrangement links TRBV27 to TRBJ1-6; tentative D call: TRBD1 (5 bases). The ends were cut back, 7 bases at V and 6 bases at J, with 19 bases in the middle. The CDR3 totals 16 residues. Per germline, CDR1 MNHEY and CDR2 SMNVEV (reference sequence). The CDR3: CASKDQTGPANSPLHF. CDR3 DNA: TGTGCCAGCAAGGATCAAACAGGACCGGCTAATTCACCCCTCCACTTT.

This rearrangement joins TRBV18 to TRBJ1-6, with 10 bases lining up with TRBD1. CDR1 KGHSH and CDR2 LQKENI come from the germline V gene. The CDR3 consists of 15 residues. V shed 4 bases and J 7 bases; nucleotides not matched to a gene: 4. CDR3 residues: CASSQTGQGNSPLHF. CDR3 in DNA: TGTGCCAGCTCACAAACGGGACAGGGGAATTCACCCCTCCACTTT.

The chain is built from TRBV11-2 and TRBJ1-5; D gene ambiguous. The ends were cut back, 5 bases at V and 1 base at J, with 6 bases in the middle. Germline assignment: CDR1 SGHAT and CDR2 FQNNGV. This CDR3 region has 13 residues. The CDR3 protein is CASSQTSNQPQHF. The CDR3 DNA reads as TGTGCCAGCAGCCAGACAAGCAATCAGCCCCAGCATTTT.

The chain joins TRBV6-5 to TRBJ1-4, with TRBD1 matching over 9 bases. The CDR3 extends over 15 amino acids. The germline V gene has CDR1 MNHEY and CDR2 SVGAGI. Trimming removed 5 bases from V and 13 bases from J; junction bases left unmatched: 14. The CDR3 DNA follows: TGTGCCAGCAGTACGACCACAGGGGGCTCATCTGGACTGTTTTTT. Translating it yields CASSTTTGGSSGLFF.

The chain joins TRBV2 to TRBJ2-7; D is perhaps TRBD1 (5 bases). The CDR3 covers 13 residues. Germline V gives CDR1 SNHLY, CDR2 FYNNEI. V lost 5 bases and J 1 base, leaving 9 bases between the germline ends. The CDR3 is CASSYTGSYEQYF. In DNA form, the CDR3 reads TGTGCCAGCAGTTATACAGGTTCCTACGAGCAGTACTTC.

The chain has TRBV28 and TRBJ1-6, with TRBD1 matching 7 bases. The germline gives CDR1 MDHEN, CDR2 SYDVKM. Trimming cost V 3 bases and J 0 bases; bases outside gene matches: 8. CDR3 length: 18 amino acids. The CDR3 sequence is CASSFPGQLSSYNSPLHF. The CDR3 coding sequence is TGTGCCAGCAGTTTCCCGGGACAGCTAAGCTCCTATAATTCACCCCTCCACTTT.

V and J are TRBV28 and TRBJ2-5; D is possibly TRBD2 (7 bases). This CDR3 is built from 14 residues. Trimming took off 3 bases at V and 3 bases at J, with 11 bases between the two ends. Germline-derived CDR1 and CDR2 are MDHEN and SYDVKM. The DNA for the CDR3 is TGTGCCAGCAGTTTCACAGGGAGGGAAGAGACCCAGTACTTC. This codes for CASSFTGREETQYF.

The V and J genes are TRBV27 and TRBJ2-1; the D gene is possibly TRBD1 (8 bases). Germline V gene data show CDR1 as MNHEY and CDR2 as SMNVEV (reference sequence). The CDR3 contains 15 residues. V was clipped by 5 bases and J by 4 bases, with 15 bases between them. As DNA, the CDR3 is TGTGCCAGCAGTCCAGGACAGGGACTATACAATGAGCAGTTCTTC. Translation: CASSPGQGLYNEQFF.

The chain employs TRBV7-9 and TRBJ1-6, with 8 positions matching TRBD1. The CDR3 has 17 residues. The V segment lost 5 bases and the J segment 9 bases; nucleotides outside the gene matches: 15. CDR1 is SEHNR, CDR2 FQNEAQ, per germline (reference sequence). CDR3 residues: CASSPSPLTGASSPLHF. CDR3 DNA: TGTGCCAGCAGCCCGAGCCCACTGACAGGGGCGAGTTCACCCCTCCACTTT.

The V and J genes are TRBV27 and TRBJ2-7, with D hard to call. Trimming shortened V by 3 bases and J by 2 bases, and 8 bases separated the two germline ends. The length of the CDR3 is 13 residues. The germline gives CDR1 MNHEY, CDR2 SMNVEV (reference sequence). The CDR3 DNA is TGTGCCAGCAGTTTGGCCAGAACCTACGAGCAGTACTTC. Translated: CASSLARTYEQYF.

The chain couples TRBV30 to TRBJ1-6; D is undetermined. The CDR3 covers 13 residues. V lost 0 bases and J lost 10, with 10 bases in between. Germline CDR1 reads GTSNPN; CDR2 reads SVGIG (reference sequence). The CDR3 sequence: CAWSVGVGSPLHF. Here the CDR3 DNA reads TGTGCCTGGAGTGTCGGGGTCGGATCACCCCTCCACTTT. The full variable domain, with the rest looked up from reference TRBV30 and TRBJ1-6, is SQTIHQWPATLVQPVGSPLSLECTVEGTSNPNLYWYRQAAGRGLQLLFYSVGIGQISSEVPQNLSASRPQDRQFILSSKKLLLSDSGFYLCAWSVGVGSPLHFGNGTRLTVT.

The chain is built from TRBV20-1 and TRBJ2-3, with no clear D. The CDR3 runs 11 residues. In germline, CDR1 is DFQATT, CDR2 SNEGSKA (reference sequence). Trimming stripped 5 bases from V and 4 bases from J, with 7 bases between. DNA for the CDR3: TGCAGTGCTGAAGACTCAGATACGCAGTATTTT. Its protein product is CSAEDSDTQYF.

J is TRBJ2-1 and V is TRBV19, with a tentative D call TRBD2 (6 bases). The CDR3 consists of 14 residues. Germline CDR1 and CDR2: LNHDA and SQIVND (reference sequence). V lost 6 bases to trimming and J lost 6 bases, with 15 bases between them. CDR3 amino acids: CASSDQRAPNEQFF. CDR3 in DNA: TGTGCCAGTAGCGACCAGCGGGCCCCCAATGAGCAGTTCTTC.

J is TRBJ2-1 and V is TRBV11-3, with TRBD1 matching over 9 bases. J was trimmed by 2 bases and V by 1 base; bases with no gene match: 0. From germline, CDR1 is SGHNT and CDR2 YENEEA. The CDR3 totals 15 residues. The CDR3 reads CASSLGQGAYNEQFF. For the CDR3, the DNA is TGTGCCAGCAGCTTAGGACAGGGGGCCTACAATGAGCAGTTCTTC.

The CDR3: CASSSHGQGRPEAFF. CDR3 DNA sequence: TGTGCCAGCAGCTCACACGGACAGGGGCGGCCTGAAGCTTTCTTT. The chain has TRBV7-6 and TRBJ1-1; 9 positions match TRBD1. Trimming cost V 4 bases and J 6 bases; bases outside gene matches: 9. The CDR3 loop spans 15 amino acids. Germline V gene data show CDR1 as SGHVS and CDR2 as FNYEAQ.

V gene TRBV19 combines with J gene TRBJ2-3, with D uncertain. V was trimmed by 6 bases and J by 1 base, leaving 11 bases between them. The germline V gene encodes CDR1 LNHDA and CDR2 SQIVND (reference sequence). The CDR3 has 14 amino acids. CDR3 loop: CASSKPSRTDTQYF. The CDR3 DNA sequence: TGTGCCAGTAGCAAACCAAGCCGCACAGATACGCAGTATTTT.

This chain links TRBV7-9 with TRBJ2-5, with TRBD2 identical over 8 bases. CDR1 is SEHNR, CDR2 FQNEAQ, per germline (reference sequence). The CDR3 consists of 14 residues. V lost 5 bases and J lost 5; bases outside the gene matches: 7. DNA of the CDR3: TGTGCCAGCAGCCCCGGGAGGGCCGCGGAGACCCAGTACTTC. This codes for CASSPGRAAETQYF.

This chain joins TRBV12-5 and TRBJ1-5; 11 positions match TRBD1. The V segment lost 1 base and the J segment 6 bases; nucleotides outside the gene matches: 2. The CDR3 has 15 residues. Germline V CDR1 and CDR2: LGHNT, FRNRAP. The DNA for the CDR3 is TGTGCTAGTGGTTTGGGAGGACAGGGGGCTCAGCCCCAGCATTTT. Protein: CASGLGGQGAQPQHF. Filled out from reference TRBV12-5 and TRBJ1-5, the complete variable domain reads DARVTQTPRHKVTEMGQEVTMRCQPILGHNTVFWYRQTMMQGLELLAYFRNRAPLDDSGMPKDRFSAEMPDATLATLKIQPSEPRDSAVYFCASGLGGQGAQPQHFGDGTRLSIL.

The genes are TRBV27 and TRBJ1-6; 9 positions match TRBD1. V dropped 5 bases and J dropped 8; count of bases not matched to a gene: 4. Germline lookup yields CDR1 MNHEY and CDR2 SMNVEV (reference sequence). CDR3 length: 14 amino acids. In DNA form, the CDR3 reads TGTGCCAGCAGTCCGGGACAGGGTTATTCACCCCTCCACTTT. It codes for CASSPGQGYSPLHF.